One and the same sample provided the 14 T cell receptor beta chains below, sequenced in a study of T cell repertoires in cytomegalovirus infection. These receptors lack a known antigen. TCRdb re-analysed the reads in MiXCR, keeping a single row per CDR3 protein. Of just over 450,000 distinct CDR3 sequences listed, under 45% are singletons. This specimen consisted of cultured PBMCs, obtained from culture after CMV antigen stimulation. These receptor sequences come from a human donor in good health (CMV status not recorded). Some clones in this sample may be carry-over from other donors' samples.

This clonotype was picked up a small number of times. This chain connects TRBV7-2 to TRBJ2-1, with D perhaps matching TRBD2 (6 bases). CDR1 and CDR2 from the germline V gene are SGHTA and FQGNSA. V shed 6 bases and J shed 8 bases, with 11 bases lying between them. The CDR3 runs 12 residues. For the CDR3, the DNA is TGTGCCAGCAGAACCACTAGCTATGAGCAGTTCTTC. This encodes CASRTTSYEQFF.

The CDR3 DNA follows: TGTGCCAGCAGCAACCCTCGGGACAAAGGGACCTCAAATACGCAGTATTTT. Amino acid sequence: CASSNPRDKGTSNTQYF. The chain combines TRBV11-2 with TRBJ2-3, with D perhaps matching TRBD1 (6 bases). Looked up from germline, CDR1 is SGHAT and CDR2 is FQNNGV. CDR3 length equals 17 residues. The germline V and J ends were trimmed by 5 bases and 7 bases, with 25 bases remaining between them.

The chain joins TRBV7-8 to TRBJ2-1; the D is unclear. CDR3 length equals 13 residues. Trimming removed 5 bases from V and 9 bases from J, with 14 bases in between. CDR1 is SGHVS, CDR2 FQNEAQ, per germline. CDR3 region: CASSPAPVAEQFF. The CDR3 DNA is TGTGCCAGCAGCCCTGCGCCGGTAGCTGAGCAGTTCTTC.

The rearrangement links TRBV4-1 to TRBJ2-7; D possibly matches TRBD1 or TRBD2 (6 bases each). V was trimmed by 6 bases and J by 5 bases, leaving 23 bases between them. This CDR3 comprises 16 residues. Germline CDR1 and CDR2: MGHRA and YSYEKL. Here the CDR3 DNA reads TGCGCCAGCAGTCCCGGTAAGGGGGGAATCCCTAACGAGCAGTACTTC. Translating it yields CASSPGKGGIPNEQYF.

This rearrangement joins TRBV7-8 to TRBJ2-7, with D hard to call. Looked up from germline, CDR1 is SGHVS and CDR2 is FQNEAQ. CDR3 length: 14 amino acids. Trimming pared 5 bases from V and 1 base from J, leaving 12 bases between. CDR3 bases: TGTGCCAGCAGCCTAGAGGCAGAGTCCTACGAGCAGTACTTC. Protein product: CASSLEAESYEQYF.

This chain links TRBV4-3 with TRBJ1-1; D gene unclear. Trimming cost V 1 base and J 4 bases, with 10 bases left between them. Germline V CDR1 and CDR2: LGHNA, YSLEER. The CDR3 length is 14 residues. The CDR3 DNA reads TGCGCCAGCAGCCAAGGACGCGGCCGCACTGAAGCTTTCTTT. Translating gives CASSQGRGRTEAFF.

This clonotype was seen more than once but under ten times. The genes are TRBV12-3 or TRBV12-4 and TRBJ2-3; D could derive from TRBD1 or TRBD2 (5 bases each). The V end was cut by 3 bases, the J end by 8 bases, with 15 bases between. This CDR3 spans 14 amino acids. CDR3 residues: CASSLVLGTGTQYF. Written as DNA, the CDR3 is TGTGCCAGCAGTTTGGTGCTGGGGACGGGTACGCAGTATTTT.

The chain is built from TRBV7-2 and TRBJ2-1; 11 bases fit TRBD2. This CDR3 region has 18 residues. Germline V gene sequence: CDR1 SGHTA, CDR2 FQGNSA. After removal of 1 base from V and 1 base from J, the junction contained 6 bases not matched to a gene. In nucleotides, the CDR3 is TGTGCCAGCAGCTTAGTAGCGGGAGGGGCAAAATCCTACAATGAGCAGTTCTTC. This encodes CASSLVAGGAKSYNEQFF.

Comment on this clonotype: This may stem from a read error, because a much larger clone lies one nucleotide away. This sequence joins TRBV7-2 and TRBJ2-2; 8 bases are shared with TRBD2. The length of the CDR3 is 16 residues. Germline V gene data show CDR1 as SGHTA and CDR2 as FQGNSA. CDR3 bases: TGTGCCAACAGCTTAGGGGCCAGCGGGAGCGCCGGGGAGCTGTTTTTT. It encodes CANSLGASGSAGELFF.

The genes are TRBV7-9 and TRBJ1-1; D may be TRBD1 (6 bases). CDR3 length: 16 amino acids. Trimming removed 5 bases from V and 1 base from J, with 17 bases in between. Germline assignment: CDR1 SEHNR and CDR2 FQNEAQ (reference sequence). The CDR3 DNA reads TGTGCCAGCAGCCGTAGGGGGGGTCTGGGGAACACTGAAGCTTTCTTT. It translates to CASSRRGGLGNTEAFF.

This clonotype was seen once. The rearrangement joins TRBV29-1 to TRBJ2-1; 8 bases match TRBD2. This CDR3 contains 14 residues. The germline CDR1 and CDR2 sequences are SQVTM and ANQGSEA. With 4 bases clipped from V and 6 bases from J, the junction kept 8 bases outside the gene matches. CDR3 DNA: TGCAGCGTTGGGCGCGGGAGGAATCGCAATGAGCAGTTCTTC. Its protein product is CSVGRGRNRNEQFF.

This clonotype turned up a few times. This chain connects TRBV20-1 to TRBJ2-1; 10 bases are shared with TRBD2. The germline gives CDR1 DFQATT, CDR2 SNEGSKA (reference sequence). After removal of 0 bases from V and 3 bases from J, the junction contained 5 bases not matched to a gene. This CDR3 is built from 16 residues. DNA of the CDR3: TGCAGTGCTAGAGATTCTACTAGCGGGGTCTACAATGAGCAGTTCTTC. Its translation: CSARDSTSGVYNEQFF.

This clonotype has ten or more counts. DNA for the CDR3: TGTGCCAGCAGCTTATTAGCGAATGAGCAGTTCTTC. Protein product: CASSLLANEQFF. V gene TRBV7-2 combines with J gene TRBJ2-1, with D perhaps TRBD2 (5 bases). The CDR3 runs to 12 residues. The germline V and J ends were trimmed by 2 bases and 7 bases, with 6 bases remaining between them. CDR1 is SGHTA, CDR2 FQGNSA, per germline. The full variable domain, rest sourced from reference TRBV7-2 and TRBJ2-1, is GAGVSQSPSNKVTEKGKDVELRCDPISGHTALYWYRQSLGQGLEFLIYFQGNSAPDKSGLPSDRFSAERTGGSVSTLTIQRTQQEDSAVYLCASSLLANEQFFGPGTRLTVL.

The V call is TRBV6-1, the J call TRBJ1-6, with no clear D. CDR3 length equals 13 residues. Germline CDR1 and CDR2: MNHNS and SASEGT. The V gene lost 0 bases and the J gene lost 10 bases, with 7 bases spanning the gap. The DNA of the CDR3 is TGTGCCAGCAGTGAAGCGCGGGTCTCACCCCTCCACTTT. Its protein is CASSEARVSPLHF.